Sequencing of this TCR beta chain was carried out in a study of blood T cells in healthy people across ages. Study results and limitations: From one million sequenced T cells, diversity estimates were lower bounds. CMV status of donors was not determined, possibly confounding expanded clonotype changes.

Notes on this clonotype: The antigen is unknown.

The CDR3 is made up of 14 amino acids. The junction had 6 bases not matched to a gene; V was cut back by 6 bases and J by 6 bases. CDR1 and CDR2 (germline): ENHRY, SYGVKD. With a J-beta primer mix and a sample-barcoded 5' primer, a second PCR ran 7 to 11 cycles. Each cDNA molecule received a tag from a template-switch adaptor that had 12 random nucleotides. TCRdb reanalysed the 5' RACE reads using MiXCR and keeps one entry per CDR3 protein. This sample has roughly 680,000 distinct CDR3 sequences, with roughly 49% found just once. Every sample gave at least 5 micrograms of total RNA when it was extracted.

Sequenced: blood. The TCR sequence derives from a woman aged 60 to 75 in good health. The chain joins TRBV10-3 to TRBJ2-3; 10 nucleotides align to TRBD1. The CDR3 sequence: CAIRRQGAEDTQYF. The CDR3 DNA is TGTGCCATCAGAAGACAGGGGGCGGAGGATACGCAGTATTTT.